The sequence of this T cell receptor beta chain was determined in a study of T cell responses to AZD1222 COVID-19 vaccine. For the study at large: The study pooled second doses at about 4 or about 12 weeks.

As concerns this clone: Its antigen is undetermined.

Sequencing used immunoSEQ multiplex PCR; TCRdb keeps in-frame clones, though not all of them. In the table there are 150,000 or so clones, over 75% of which are singletons. The CDR3 is 12 amino acids. CDR1 and CDR2 from the germline V gene are PRHDT and FYEKMQ (reference sequence). The V end was cut by 4 bases, the J end by 8 bases, with 11 bases between. Study observations and caveats: CD4 TCRs covered the whole spike, strongest at regions 160-218 and 743-854. Nearly half of spike-specific TCRs reportedly target unmutated variant regions. Donors in the cohort were predominantly white British and more often female, and clonal diversity was possibly underestimated.

The TCR originated in an adult in good health. J is TRBJ1-1 and V is TRBV13; D is uncertain. The source was peripheral blood, collected on day 0 of AZD1222 vaccination. The CDR3: CASSSGRTEAFF. The CDR3, as DNA: TGTGCCAGCAGCTCCGGCCGAACAGAAGCTTTCTTT. Full variable domain (missing parts from reference TRBV13 and TRBJ1-1): AAGVIQSPRHLIKEKRETATLKCYPIPRHDTVYWYQQGPGQDPQFLISFYEKMQSDKGSIPDRFSAQQFSDYHSELNMSSLELGDSALYFCASSSGRTEAFFGQGTRLTVV.